This T cell receptor (beta chain) is from a study of blood T cell repertoires in COVID-19. Sequencing used immunoSEQ multiplex PCR; TCRdb keeps in-frame clones, though not all of them. The profile covers approximately 220,000 clones, with roughly nine tenths appearing a single time and approximately 3.4% taken by the ten largest. V was shortened by 4 bases and J by 4 bases, with 21 bases between the two germline ends. The CDR3 covers 16 residues. CDR1 is SGDLS and CDR2 is YYNGEE in the germline V gene. This clonotype originated in a woman under 30 in a cohort exposed to, infected with or recovered from COVID-19 (not recorded which). The chain couples TRBV9 to TRBJ2-7, with D perhaps matching TRBD2 (6 bases). The sequenced material came from PBMCs or T cells enriched from blood (not recorded which). The CDR3 DNA follows: TGTGCCAGCAGCCCAAGAAGTTCGGCGGGGTCGTACGAGCAGTACTTC. Amino acid sequence: CASSPRSSAGSYEQYF.